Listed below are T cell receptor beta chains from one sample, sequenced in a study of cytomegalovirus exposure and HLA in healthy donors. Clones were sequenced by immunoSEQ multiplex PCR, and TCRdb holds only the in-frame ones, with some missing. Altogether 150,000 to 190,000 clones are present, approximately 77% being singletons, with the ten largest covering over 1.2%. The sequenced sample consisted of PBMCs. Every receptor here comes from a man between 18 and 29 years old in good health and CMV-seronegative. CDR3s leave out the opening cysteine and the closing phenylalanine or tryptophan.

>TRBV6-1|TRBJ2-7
ASRPQGSYEQY
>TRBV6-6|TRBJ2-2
ASSPTRTGELF
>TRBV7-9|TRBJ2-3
SSSPRMTGDHTDTQY
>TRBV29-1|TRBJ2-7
SVGTSGVSYEQY
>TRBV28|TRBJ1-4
ATGRGNNEKLF
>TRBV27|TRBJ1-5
ASRVTGRDQPQH
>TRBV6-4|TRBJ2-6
ASSVNSGTGANVLT
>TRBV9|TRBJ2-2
ASSVTGLFTGELF
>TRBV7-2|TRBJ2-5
ASSRTSGTGLNSQY
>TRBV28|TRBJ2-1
ASSSLGLAYNEQF
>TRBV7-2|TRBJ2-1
ASSLVSSGGLSEQF
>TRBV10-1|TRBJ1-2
ASDGQGAWYGYT
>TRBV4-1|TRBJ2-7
ASSQVASGRFYEQY
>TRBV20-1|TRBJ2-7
SALGVGGQY
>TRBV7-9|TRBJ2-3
SSSSGASGNQY
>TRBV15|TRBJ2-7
ATDRGAGEQY
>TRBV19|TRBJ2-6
ASSSGNFASGANVLT
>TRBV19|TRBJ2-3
ASSLGVAGTRY
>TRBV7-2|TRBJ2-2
ASSRGANTGELF
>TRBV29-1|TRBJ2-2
SVPGYAGTGELF
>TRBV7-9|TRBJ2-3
ASSLRAELTDTQY
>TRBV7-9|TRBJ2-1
ASSSSSSGNEQF
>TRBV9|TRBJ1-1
ASSVGNRGLENTEAF
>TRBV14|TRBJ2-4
ASSQSGGIRRDIQY
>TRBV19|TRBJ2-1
ASMWAGVHNEQF
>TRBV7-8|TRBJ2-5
ASSPRGAGAGSQETQY
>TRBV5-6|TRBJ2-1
ASSPLQGRISYNEQF
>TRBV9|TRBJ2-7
ASSVSNRGEQY
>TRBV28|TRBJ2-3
ASSPQSDTQY
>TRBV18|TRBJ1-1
ASSPGQGIGNTEAF
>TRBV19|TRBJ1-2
ASRPQGGSDYGYT
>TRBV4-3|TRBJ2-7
ASSPGGGTGSYEQY
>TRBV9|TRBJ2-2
ASSVQGLANTGELF
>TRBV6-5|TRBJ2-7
ASSYSTGDEQY
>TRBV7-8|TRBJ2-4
ASSLKAGLAKNIQY
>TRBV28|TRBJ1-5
ASSPPSRVAQPQH
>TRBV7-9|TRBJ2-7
SSSLTGNSYEQY
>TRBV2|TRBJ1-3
ASSETRSGNTIY
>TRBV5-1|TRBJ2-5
ASSSTSGRMETQY
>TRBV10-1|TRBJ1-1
ASSEEGARRAF
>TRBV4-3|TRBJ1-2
ASSQERQNYGYT
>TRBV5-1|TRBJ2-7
ASSQSSGDSSYEQY
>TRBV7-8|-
ASRPTGTGAFADEQY
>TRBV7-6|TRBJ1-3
ASSLAAGDHGNTIY
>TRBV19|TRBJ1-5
ASRPWTGNQPQH
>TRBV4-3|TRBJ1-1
ASSGRDRANTEAF
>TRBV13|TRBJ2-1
ASSPGGSPYNEQF
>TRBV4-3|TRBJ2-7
ASSQETIAGEQY
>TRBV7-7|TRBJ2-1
ASSRTSGRDEQF
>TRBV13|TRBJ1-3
ASSLGQGGNTIY
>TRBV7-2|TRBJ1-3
ASSNTGESGNTIY